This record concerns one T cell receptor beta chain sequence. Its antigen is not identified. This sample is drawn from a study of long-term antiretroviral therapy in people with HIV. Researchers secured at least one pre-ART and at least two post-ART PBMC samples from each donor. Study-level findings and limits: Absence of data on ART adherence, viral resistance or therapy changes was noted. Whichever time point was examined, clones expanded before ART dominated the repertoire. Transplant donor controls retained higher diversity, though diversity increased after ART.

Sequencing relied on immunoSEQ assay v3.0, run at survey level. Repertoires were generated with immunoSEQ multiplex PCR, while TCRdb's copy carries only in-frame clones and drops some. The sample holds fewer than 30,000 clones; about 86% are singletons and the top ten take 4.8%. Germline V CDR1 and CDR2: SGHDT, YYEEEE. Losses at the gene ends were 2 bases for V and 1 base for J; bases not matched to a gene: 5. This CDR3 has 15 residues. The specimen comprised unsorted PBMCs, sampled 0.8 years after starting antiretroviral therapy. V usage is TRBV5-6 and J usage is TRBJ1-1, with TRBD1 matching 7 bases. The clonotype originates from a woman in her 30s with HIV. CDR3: CASSFLDRANTEAFF. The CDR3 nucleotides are TGTGCCAGCAGCTTCCTTGACAGGGCGAACACTGAAGCTTTCTTT. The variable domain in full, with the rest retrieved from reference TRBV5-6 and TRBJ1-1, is DAGVTQSPTHLIKTRGQQVTLRCSPKSGHDTVSWYQQALGQGPQFIFQYYEEEERQRGNFPDRFSGHQFPNYSSELNVNALLLGDSALYLCASSFLDRANTEAFFGQGTRLTVV.